This is a list of T cell receptor beta chains from one sample in a study of blood T cell repertoires in COVID-19. TCRdb keeps only in-frame clones here, not all; method: immunoSEQ multiplex PCR. Of around 400,000 clones in the sample, about 90% were seen once. The specimen sequenced was PBMCs or T cells enriched from blood (not recorded which). These receptors originate from a woman aged 25 to 39 who had recovered from COVID-19. The CDR3 runs from the conserved cysteine through the conserved F or W. A D gene is named only where the DNA matches it firmly. The listing skips clone size in some rows; elsewhere it reads once, few, many or a size class.

>NA|TRBJ2-1|TRBD1|TRBV3-1/TRBV3-2
CASSQWGQGVIDEQFF
TGTGCCAGCAGCCAGTGGGGACAGGGGGTGATCGATGAGCAGTTCTTC
>NA|TRBJ1-4|NA|TRBV6-5
CASSYSGGATNEKLFF
TGTGCCAGCAGTTACTCGGGGGGGGCAACTAATGAAAAACTGTTTTTT
>NA|TRBJ1-5|NA|TRBV19
CASWGQPRGNQPQHF
TGTGCCAGTTGGGGGCAGCCACGAGGAAATCAGCCCCAGCATTTT
>NA|TRBJ2-1|TRBD2|TRBV3-1/TRBV3-2
CASSPKGIAGGIFSEQFF
TGTGCCAGCAGCCCGAAGGGAATAGCGGGGGGGATCTTTAGTGAGCAGTTCTTC
>once|TRBJ2-1|NA|TRBV6-2/TRBV6-3
CASSYTGSPSNEQFF
TGTGCCAGCAGTTATACCGGGAGTCCTTCCAATGAGCAGTTCTTC
>NA|TRBJ1-2|TRBD1|TRBV9
CASSRQGNGYTF
TGTGCCAGCAGCAGACAGGGGAATGGCTACACCTTC
>NA|TRBJ2-2|TRBD2|TRBV3-1/TRBV3-2
CASSQDYGLAGGNTGELFF
TGTGCCAGCAGCCAAGATTACGGACTAGCGGGAGGGAACACCGGGGAGCTGTTTTTT
>NA|TRBJ1-1|NA|TRBV28
CAVGTFPPRGAFF
TGTGCCGTAGGTACGTTCCCTCCTCGGGGAGCTTTCTTT
>NA|TRBJ1-6|TRBD1|TRBV6-5
CASRYDRAGINSPLHF
TGTGCCAGCAGATACGACAGGGCTGGAATTAATTCACCCCTCCACTTT
>NA|TRBJ2-7|TRBD1|TRBV5-6
CASSPGTGAIYEQYF
TGTGCCAGCAGCCCCGGGACAGGCGCTATCTACGAGCAGTACTTC
>NA|TRBJ1-2|TRBD1|TRBV28
CASSVQGAYGYTF
TGTGCCAGCAGTGTACAGGGGGCTTACGGCTACACCTTC
>NA|TRBJ1-1|TRBD1|TRBV5-1
CASSSIGTGDTEAFF
TGCGCCAGCAGCTCGATAGGGACAGGGGACACTGAAGCTTTCTTT
>once|TRBJ2-6|NA|TRBV6-5
CASRPLASGANVLTF
TGTGCCAGCAGGCCATTAGCGTCTGGGGCCAACGTCCTGACTTTC
>once|TRBJ2-7|NA|TRBV27
CASSSPLRENEQYF
TGTGCCAGCAGTTCCCCCTTACGGGAGAACGAGCAGTACTTC
>NA|TRBJ1-4|NA|TRBV19
CASSNRDIATTNEKLFF
TGTGCCAGTAGTAACCGGGACATAGCTACAACTAATGAAAAACTGTTTTTT
>NA|TRBJ2-1|TRBD2|TRBV5-6
CASSSLAGGYNEQFF
TGTGCCAGCAGCTCTCTAGCGGGAGGTTACAATGAGCAGTTCTTC
>NA|TRBJ1-5|NA|TRBV6-5
CASSHSNQPQHF
TGTGCCAGCAGTCATAGCAATCAGCCCCAGCATTTT
>NA|TRBJ2-7|NA|TRBV27
CASSLAQGYYEQYF
TGTGCCAGCAGTTTAGCGCAGGGGTACTACGAGCAGTACTTC
>NA|TRBJ2-7|NA|TRBV3-1/TRBV3-2
CASSQVGAGTYEQYF
TGTGCCAGCAGCCAAGTTGGGGCGGGAACCTACGAGCAGTACTTC
>NA|TRBJ2-1|TRBD2|TRBV11-3
CASSQGLAGPGEQFF
TGTGCCAGCAGCCAGGGACTAGCGGGTCCTGGTGAGCAGTTCTTC
>NA|TRBJ2-1|TRBD2|TRBV5-1
CASSGTGGGQYNEQFF
TGCGCCAGCAGCGGCACCGGGGGGGGCCAGTACAATGAGCAGTTCTTC
>NA|TRBJ1-2|TRBD1|TRBV7-2
CASSPGGQGHYGYTF
TGTGCCAGCAGCCCGGGGGGACAGGGGCACTATGGCTACACCTTC
>NA|TRBJ2-5|NA|TRBV4-2
CASSPGKAGETQYF
TGTGCCAGCAGCCCGGGTAAAGCGGGAGAGACCCAGTACTTC
>NA|TRBJ1-2|TRBD1|TRBV4-2
CASSQVPGGYGYTF
TGTGCCAGCAGCCAAGTTCCAGGGGGCTATGGCTACACCTTC
>NA|TRBJ2-1|NA|TRBV7-6
CASSPVRGNEQFF
TGTGCCAGCAGCCCCGTTCGGGGGAATGAGCAGTTCTTC
>NA|TRBJ1-4|NA|TRBV15
CATSRDLSLYPNEKLFF
TGTGCCACCAGCAGAGATCTTAGTCTGTACCCTAATGAAAAACTGTTTTTT
>NA|TRBJ2-7|NA|TRBV3-1/TRBV3-2
CASSDQGVEQYF
TGTGCCAGCAGCGACCAGGGTGTCGAGCAGTACTTC
>NA|TRBJ2-7|TRBD1|TRBV5-1
CASSGTVRSYEQYF
TGCGCCAGCAGCGGGACAGTGAGATCCTACGAGCAGTACTTC
>many|TRBJ1-1|TRBD1|TRBV10-3
CAIRQGRDAEAFF
TGTGCCATCAGACAGGGGCGTGACGCTGAAGCTTTCTTT
>NA|TRBJ1-1|TRBD1|TRBV9
CASSVGTGRTEAFF
TGTGCCAGCAGCGTAGGGACAGGGCGGACTGAAGCTTTCTTT
>NA|TRBJ2-3|NA|TRBV30
CAWSRGTDTQYF
TGTGCCTGGAGTCGGGGGACAGATACGCAGTATTTT
>once|TRBJ1-5|TRBD1|TRBV28
CASSFRDRVSQPQHF
TGTGCCAGCAGTTTCCGGGACAGGGTATCTCAGCCCCAGCATTTT
>NA|TRBJ1-1|NA|TRBV19
CASSTNRGVPGTEAFF
TGTGCCAGTAGTACAAATCGGGGGGTTCCAGGCACTGAAGCTTTCTTT
>NA|TRBJ2-7|NA|TRBV5-1
CASSLTGGSSYEQYF
TGCGCCAGCAGCCTTACTGGCGGGTCCTCCTACGAGCAGTACTTC
>NA|TRBJ1-1|TRBD1|TRBV11-2
CASSLAPGGSLTEAFF
TGTGCCAGCAGCTTAGCCCCAGGGGGGAGTTTAACTGAAGCTTTCTTT
>NA|TRBJ2-1|NA|TRBV30
CAWSIGTRINNEQFF
TGTGCCTGGAGTATCGGGACAAGAATAAACAATGAGCAGTTCTTC
>NA|TRBJ1-1|NA|TRBV6-4
CASSASPGNTEAFF
TGTGCCAGCAGTGCTTCCCCGGGGAACACTGAAGCTTTCTTT
>NA|TRBJ1-3|NA|TRBV19
CASSDFGYSGNTIYF
TGTGCCAGTAGTGACTTCGGGTACTCTGGAAACACCATATATTTT
>NA|TRBJ2-2|TRBD2|TRBV27
CASSLWVGLAGPNTGELFF
TGTGCCAGCAGTTTATGGGTGGGACTAGCGGGCCCGAACACCGGGGAGCTGTTTTTT
>NA|TRBJ2-5|TRBD1|TRBV27
CASSQGVGTEPQETQYF
TGTGCCAGCAGTCAAGGGGTCGGGACAGAGCCTCAAGAGACCCAGTACTTC
>NA|TRBJ2-6|NA|TRBV5-1
CASSSGANSGANVLTF
TGCGCCAGCAGCTCTGGGGCCAACTCTGGGGCCAACGTCCTGACTTTC